The rows below give T cell receptor beta chains drawn from one sample of a study of cytomegalovirus exposure and HLA in healthy donors. Repertoires were generated with immunoSEQ multiplex PCR, while TCRdb's copy carries only in-frame clones and drops some. The data contain about 98,000 clones, around 70% of them singletons. Sequencing was performed on PBMCs. These receptors all come from a man in his forties or fifties in good health and CMV-seronegative. The CDR3 runs from the conserved cysteine through the conserved F or W. Fields, in order: CDR3 protein, CDR3 DNA, clone size, J gene, V gene, D gene. A D gene is named only where the DNA matches it firmly. A row's size may be missing; if present it is once, few, many or a size class.

CASSSLLEDLNEKLFF,TGTGCCAGTAGTTCCCTCCTAGAGGATCTTAATGAAAAACTGTTTTTT,-,TRBJ1-4,TRBV19,-
CASSLSGDGTDTQYF,TGTGCCAGCAGCCTTAGCGGGGATGGTACAGATACGCAGTATTTT,-,TRBJ2-3,TRBV6-4,TRBD2
CASSPDMDRETEAFF,TGTGCCAGCAGCCCAGATATGGACAGGGAAACTGAAGCTTTCTTT,-,TRBJ1-1,TRBV21-1,-
CASSLGWAGSGANEETQYF,TGCGCCAGCAGCTTGGGATGGGCGGGTAGCGGGGCCAATGAAGAGACCCAGTACTTC,-,TRBJ2-5,TRBV5-1,TRBD2
CASSYLGQGYEQYF,TGTGCCAGCAGTTACTTGGGACAGGGCTACGAGCAGTACTTC,-,TRBJ2-7,TRBV6-5,TRBD1
CASSPRPSYQREISTDTQYF,TGTGCCAGCTCACCACGCCCCAGTTACCAGCGGGAGATTAGCACAGATACGCAGTATTTT,-,TRBJ2-3,TRBV18,TRBD2
CASGREKYEQYF,TGCGCCAGCGGGCGGGAGAAGTACGAGCAGTACTTC,-,TRBJ2-7,TRBV10-2,TRBD2
CASSMREESYEQYF,TGTGCCAGTAGTATGAGGGAAGAGAGCTACGAGCAGTACTTC,-,TRBJ2-7,TRBV19,-
CASSIGPQSNQPQHF,TGTGCCAGTAGTATTGGGCCACAGAGCAATCAGCCCCAGCATTTT,-,TRBJ1-5,TRBV19,-
CASSSGQGQGRRGQPQHF,TGTGCCAGTAGTTCAGGACAGGGACAGGGTAGGAGGGGACAGCCCCAGCATTTT,-,TRBJ1-5,TRBV19,TRBD1
CASSQDLQGYYEQYF,TGTGCCAGCAGCCAAGATTTGCAGGGCTACTACGAGCAGTACTTC,-,TRBJ2-7,TRBV4-2,-
CASRAKTTGNTEAFF,TGTGCCAGCAGGGCTAAAACGACAGGAAACACTGAAGCTTTCTTT,-,TRBJ1-1,TRBV2,-
CASKGARNEQFF,TGTGCCAGTAAAGGGGCGCGGAATGAGCAGTTCTTC,-,TRBJ2-1,TRBV19,-
CASSRQVTTTDTQYF,TGTGCCAGCAGCCGACAGGTTACAACCACAGATACGCAGTATTTT,few,TRBJ2-3,TRBV5-8,-
CASSYWTGFTEAFF,TGTGCCAGCAGTTACTGGACAGGTTTCACTGAAGCTTTCTTT,-,TRBJ1-1,TRBV6-6,TRBD1
CASSPSSGTYEQYF,TGTGCCAGCTCACCCTCTAGCGGGACCTACGAGCAGTACTTC,-,TRBJ2-7,TRBV18,TRBD2
CASSSPGVGTNYEQYF,TGTGCCAGCAGTTCCCCGGGGGTGGGGACTAACTACGAGCAGTACTTC,few,TRBJ2-7,TRBV28,TRBD2
CASSEAGTRGDTQYF,TGTGCCAGCTCAGAGGCCGGGACACGGGGAGATACGCAGTATTTT,-,TRBJ2-3,TRBV7-2,-
CASSLMGLTSYDEQFF,TGTGCCAGCAGCTTAATGGGACTCACGTCCTACGATGAGCAGTTCTTC,-,TRBJ2-1,TRBV5-5,-
CASRKSGANVLTF,TGTGCCAGCAGAAAATCAGGGGCCAACGTCCTGACTTTC,-,TRBJ2-6,TRBV9,-
CASSTTGTGYQETQYF,TGTGCCAGCAGCACAACCGGGACAGGTTACCAAGAGACCCAGTACTTC,few,TRBJ2-5,TRBV28,TRBD1
CASSFVNRGGEQYF,TGTGCCAGCAGCTTTGTCAATAGGGGCGGTGAGCAGTACTTC,-,TRBJ2-7,TRBV7-2,-
CAGSEDRGRVAFF,TGTGCCGGCAGCGAGGACAGGGGGAGAGTAGCTTTCTTT,-,TRBJ1-1,TRBV2,TRBD1
CASSWGGAGNQPQHF,TGCGCCAGCAGCTGGGGGGGGGCCGGCAATCAGCCCCAGCATTTT,-,TRBJ1-5,TRBV5-1,-
CASSHGRGDYKNTGELFF,TGCGCCAGCAGCCACGGGAGGGGGGACTACAAGAACACCGGGGAGCTGTTTTTT,-,TRBJ2-2,TRBV4-1,TRBD2
CASSLVTSDTDTQYF,TGTGCCAGCAGCTTAGTTACTAGCGACACAGATACGCAGTATTTT,-,TRBJ2-3,TRBV7-2,TRBD2
CASTSGGYNEQFF,TGTGCCAGCACTAGCGGGGGCTACAATGAGCAGTTCTTC,-,TRBJ2-1,TRBV10-3,TRBD2
CASSQSPYGQGRGYSNQPQHF,TGCGCCAGCAGTCAGTCTCCGTATGGACAGGGGAGGGGATATAGCAATCAGCCCCAGCATTTT,-,TRBJ1-5,TRBV23-1,TRBD1
CASSPPRGGLVDEQYF,TGTGCCAGCTCACCACCTCGGGGGGGCCTTGTCGACGAGCAGTACTTC,-,TRBJ2-7,TRBV18,TRBD2
CSVGLNNEQFF,TGCAGCGTTGGTCTTAACAATGAGCAGTTCTTC,few,TRBJ2-1,TRBV29-1,-
CASSLGFGTGESYGYTF,TGTGCCAGCAGCTTAGGGTTTGGAACAGGTGAATCCTATGGCTACACCTTC,-,TRBJ1-2,TRBV7-9,-
CASSTGSPFGEQYF,TGTGCCAGCAGTACAGGGTCTCCGTTTGGGGAGCAGTACTTC,-,TRBJ2-5,TRBV6-5,-
CAIPKRWGEDTGELFF,TGTGCCATTCCGAAAAGGTGGGGGGAAGACACCGGGGAGCTGTTTTTT,-,TRBJ2-2,TRBV28,-
CASSLTGGTQLQETQYF,TGTGCCAGCAGCTTGACAGGGGGCACACAGCTTCAAGAGACCCAGTACTTC,few,TRBJ2-5,TRBV5-5,TRBD1
CASSLESGTQYF,TGTGCTAGCAGCTTAGAGTCCGGGACCCAGTACTTC,once,TRBJ2-5,TRBV7-7,-
CASSYSVGDVYNEQFF,TGTGCCAGCAGTTACTCTGTGGGAGACGTCTACAATGAGCAGTTCTTC,-,TRBJ2-1,TRBV6-5,-
CSSSVEAGDQYF,TGTTCCAGCAGCGTAGAAGCGGGGGATCAGTATTTT,-,TRBJ2-3,TRBV7-9,TRBD2
CATKRDGGIDTQYF,TGTGCCACCAAGCGGGACGGGGGTATAGATACGCAGTATTTT,-,TRBJ2-3,TRBV27,TRBD2
CASIGLAGNEQFF,TGTGCCAGCATAGGGTTAGCGGGTAATGAGCAGTTCTTC,-,TRBJ2-1,TRBV6-5,TRBD2
CASTTGSGVTGELFF,TGTGCCAGCACTACTGGTTCCGGGGTCACCGGGGAGCTGTTTTTT,few,TRBJ2-2,TRBV7-2,-
CASSVAGSGEQYF,TGTGCCAGCAGCGTAGCCGGGTCCGGGGAGCAGTACTTC,-,TRBJ2-5,TRBV9,-
CASSYGGASTDTQYF,TGTGCCAGCAGTTACGGGGGGGCTAGCACAGATACGCAGTATTTT,few,TRBJ2-3,TRBV6-5,-
CSARLGETQYF,TGCAGTGCTCGACTAGGGGAGACCCAGTACTTC,-,TRBJ2-5,TRBV20-1,-
CASSGGGVYTDTQYF,TGTGCCAGCAGCGGGGGGGGAGTATACACAGATACGCAGTATTTT,-,TRBJ2-3,TRBV7-9,TRBD2
CASSLGIGQTNEKLFF,TGTGCCAGCAGCTTAGGCATAGGACAGACAAATGAAAAACTGTTTTTT,few,TRBJ1-4,TRBV7-2,-
CASSLGLAADTQYF,TGTGCCAGCAGCCTAGGACTAGCTGCAGATACGCAGTATTTT,-,TRBJ2-3,TRBV7-2,TRBD2
CASSPGKRSYEQYF,TGTGCCAGCTCCCCCGGGAAGAGGTCCTACGAGCAGTACTTC,-,TRBJ2-7,TRBV5-4,-
CASSPLGLISNQPQHF,TGTGCCAGCAGTCCACTGGGACTTATTAGCAATCAGCCCCAGCATTTT,few,TRBJ1-5,TRBV6-6,-
CASSLVVASRLVKETQYF,TGTGCCAGCAGCTTAGTGGTGGCTAGCAGATTGGTAAAAGAGACCCAGTACTTC,-,TRBJ2-5,TRBV7-9,-
CASRPGGADTQYF,TGTGCCAGCAGGCCGGGGGGAGCAGATACGCAGTATTTT,-,TRBJ2-3,TRBV6-1,TRBD2
CASSPSEGPGNTIYF,TGTGCCAGCTCACCATCTGAGGGCCCTGGAAACACCATATATTTT,once,TRBJ1-3,TRBV18,-